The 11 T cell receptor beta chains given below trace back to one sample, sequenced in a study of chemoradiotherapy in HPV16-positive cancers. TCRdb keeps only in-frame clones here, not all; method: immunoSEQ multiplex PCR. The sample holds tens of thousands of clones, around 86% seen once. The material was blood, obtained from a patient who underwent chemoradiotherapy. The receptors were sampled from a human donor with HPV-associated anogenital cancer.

The CDR3, as DNA: TGTGCCAGCAGCAACACCCCGGAGACCCAGTACTTC. Translation gives CASSNTPETQYF. The chain uses TRBV6-1 and TRBJ2-5; D not resolved. Trimming removed 6 bases from V and 5 bases from J, with 10 bases in between. The CDR3 is 12 amino acids. Germline values: CDR1 MNHNS, CDR2 SASEGT.

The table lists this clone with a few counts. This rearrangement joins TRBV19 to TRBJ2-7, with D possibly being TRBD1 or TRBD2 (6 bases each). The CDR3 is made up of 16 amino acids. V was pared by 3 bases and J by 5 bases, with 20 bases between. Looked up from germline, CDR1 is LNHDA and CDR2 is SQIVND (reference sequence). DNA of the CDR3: TGTGCCAGTAGTATTACTCCCGGGGGCGGATCGGACGAGCAGTACTTC. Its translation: CASSITPGGGSDEQYF.

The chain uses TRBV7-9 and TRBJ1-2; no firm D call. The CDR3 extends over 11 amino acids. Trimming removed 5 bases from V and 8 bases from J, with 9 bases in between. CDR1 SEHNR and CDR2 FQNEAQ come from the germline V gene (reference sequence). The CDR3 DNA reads TGTGCCAGCAGCACCGAAGGGGGCTACACCTTC. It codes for CASSTEGGYTF.

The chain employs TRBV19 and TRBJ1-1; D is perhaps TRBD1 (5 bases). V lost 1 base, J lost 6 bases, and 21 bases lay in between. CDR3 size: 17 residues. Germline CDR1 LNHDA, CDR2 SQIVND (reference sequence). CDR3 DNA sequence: TGTGCCAGTAGTATAGGGCGGGGGAACTTAGATCGACCTGAAGCTTTCTTT. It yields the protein CASSIGRGNLDRPEAFF.

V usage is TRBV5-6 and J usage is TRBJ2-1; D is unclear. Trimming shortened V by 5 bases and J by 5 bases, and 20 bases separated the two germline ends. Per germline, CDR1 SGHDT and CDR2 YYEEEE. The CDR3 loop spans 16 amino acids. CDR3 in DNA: TGTGCCAGCAGTACCCAAGGTTCCCTAACGAACAATGAGCAGTTCTTC. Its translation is CASSTQGSLTNNEQFF.

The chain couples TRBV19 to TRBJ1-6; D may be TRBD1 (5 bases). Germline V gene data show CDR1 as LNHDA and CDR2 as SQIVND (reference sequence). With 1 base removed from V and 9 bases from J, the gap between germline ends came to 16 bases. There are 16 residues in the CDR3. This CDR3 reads CASSIGPGRAFSPLHF. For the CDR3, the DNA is TGTGCCAGTAGTATAGGGCCAGGGAGGGCTTTTTCACCCCTCCACTTT.

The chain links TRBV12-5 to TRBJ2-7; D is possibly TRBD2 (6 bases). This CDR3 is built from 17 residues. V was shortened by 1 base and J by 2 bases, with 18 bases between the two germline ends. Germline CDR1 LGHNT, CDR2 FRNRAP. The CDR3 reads CASGLGDFSLEPYEQYF. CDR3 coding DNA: TGTGCTAGTGGTTTGGGGGACTTCTCCCTTGAGCCCTACGAGCAGTACTTC.

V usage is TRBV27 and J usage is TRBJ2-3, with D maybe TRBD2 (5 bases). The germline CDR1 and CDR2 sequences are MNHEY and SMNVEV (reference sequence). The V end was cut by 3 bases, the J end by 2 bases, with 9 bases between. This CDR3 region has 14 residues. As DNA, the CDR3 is TGTGCCAGCAGTTTCTCGGGAATCACAGATACGCAGTATTTT. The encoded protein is CASSFSGITDTQYF.

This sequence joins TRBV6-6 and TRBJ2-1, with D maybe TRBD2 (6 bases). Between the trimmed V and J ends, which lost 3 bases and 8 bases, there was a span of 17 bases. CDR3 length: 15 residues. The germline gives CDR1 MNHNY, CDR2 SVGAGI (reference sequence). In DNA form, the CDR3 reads TGTGCCAGCAGTTATCCGACTAGAATTGGGGATGAGCAGTTCTTC. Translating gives CASSYPTRIGDEQFF.

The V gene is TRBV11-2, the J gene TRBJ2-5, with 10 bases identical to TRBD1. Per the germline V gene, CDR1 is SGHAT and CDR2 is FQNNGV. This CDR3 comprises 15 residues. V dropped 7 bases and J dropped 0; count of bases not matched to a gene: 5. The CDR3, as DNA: TGTGCCAGCACGCTGGACAGGGGGTACCAAGAGACCCAGTACTTC. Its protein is CASTLDRGYQETQYF.

As DNA, the CDR3 is TGTGCCAGCAGTTACTCGAAGGGGGGGTATGGCTACACCTTC. Translated, it gives CASSYSKGGYGYTF. The genes are TRBV6-6 and TRBJ1-2; tentative D call: TRBD1 (6 bases). CDR3 length: 14 residues. V lost 0 bases to trimming and J lost 5 bases, with 10 bases between them. Germline V gives CDR1 MNHNY, CDR2 SVGAGI (reference sequence).